This record concerns one T cell receptor (beta chain) sequence. Its antigen is not known. The study ran its PCR with 60 Vbeta and 13 Jbeta primers. The table came from immunoSEQ multiplex PCR; TCRdb's copy has only in-frame clones and leaves some out. The sample lists roughly 130,000 clones; roughly four fifths were seen once. The data stem from a study of cytomegalovirus exposure and HLA in healthy donors. Findings and caveats of the study: Some segments of the V type, notably TRBV6-2 and TRBV6-3, were excluded as indistinguishable.

The germline CDR1 and CDR2 sequences are SNHLY and FYNNEI. CDR3 size: 16 residues. With 10 bases removed from V and 0 bases from J, the gap between germline ends came to 19 bases. The sample taken for sequencing was PBMCs. This clonotype was obtained from a woman aged 50 to 65 in good health and CMV-seropositive. V gene TRBV2 combines with J gene TRBJ1-3; weak D call: TRBD1 (6 bases). The CDR3 protein is CAILQQQGDSGNTIYF. DNA for the CDR3: TGTGCCATCTTACAACAACAGGGTGACTCTGGAAACACCATATATTTT.